The 30 T cell receptor beta chains below all came from one sample that was sequenced in a study of blood T cells in healthy people across ages. Primed by a sample-barcoded 5' primer and a J-beta primer mix, a second PCR proceeded for roughly 6 to 12 cycles. TCRdb re-called the 5' RACE reads through MiXCR, storing one row per CDR3 protein. The sample has 700,000 to 1,000,000 distinct CDR3 sequences; around 45% are singletons. Sample: blood. These TCRs come from a man aged 55 to 70 in good health.

This clonotype appeared a single time. The J gene is TRBJ2-5, the V gene TRBV4-1, with a weak D call TRBD2 (5 bases). Germline V CDR1 and CDR2: MGHRA, YSYEKL. There are 15 residues in the CDR3. V lost 0 bases to trimming and J lost 11 bases, with 19 bases between them. CDR3 sequence: CASSQDKSPGYEQYF. The DNA of the CDR3 is TGCGCCAGCAGCCAAGATAAATCACCGGGGTATGAGCAGTACTTC.

This clonotype appeared a few times. The chain has TRBV4-1 and TRBJ2-1; possible D gene TRBD2, 5 bases. V was pared by 0 bases and J by 8 bases, with 23 bases between. Per the germline V gene, CDR1 is MGHRA and CDR2 is YSYEKL. This CDR3 has 18 residues. This chain's CDR3 is CASSQESVRLTRFYEQFF. The CDR3 DNA follows: TGCGCCAGCAGCCAAGAATCTGTCCGGCTCACTAGGTTCTATGAGCAGTTCTTC.

In its sample, this clonotype was seen a few times. The CDR3 loop reads CASSYRAETYGYTF. DNA for the CDR3: TGTGCCAGCAGTTACCGAGCCGAGACCTATGGCTACACCTTC. V and J are TRBV6-2 or TRBV6-3 and TRBJ1-2; D uncertain. Germline assignment: CDR1 MNHEY and CDR2 SVGEGT. V was clipped by 2 bases and J by 4 bases, with 11 bases between them. This CDR3 contains 14 residues.

The V gene is TRBV5-8, the J gene TRBJ2-4; tentative D call: TRBD2 (5 bases). Germline V gene lookup returns CDR1 SGHTS and CDR2 YDEGEE. Trimming shortened V by 8 bases and J by 9 bases, and 21 bases separated the two germline ends. This CDR3 is 14 amino acids long. CDR3 sequence (DNA): TGTGCCAGTCGACTACTAGTTGCGTATGGCATTCAGTACTTC. It codes for CASRLLVAYGIQYF.

This clonotype has more than one count but fewer than ten. This chain links TRBV5-6 with TRBJ2-5; the D gene could be TRBD1 or TRBD2 (5 bases each). The CDR3 has 13 residues. V was pared by 4 bases and J by 5 bases, with 12 bases between. Germline V gene sequence: CDR1 SGHDT, CDR2 YYEEEE. The CDR3 DNA follows: TGTGCCAGCAGCCGGGACGTGGACGAGACCCAGTACTTC. It encodes CASSRDVDETQYF.

In this sample, this clonotype turned up a few times. The chain uses TRBV4-2 and TRBJ2-5, with a weak D call TRBD2 (6 bases). Per the germline V gene, CDR1 is LGHNA and CDR2 is YNFKEQ. The V end was cut by 2 bases, the J end by 5 bases, with 12 bases between. The CDR3 consists of 14 residues. In nucleotides, the CDR3 is TGTGCCAGCAGCCAATCAAGGGAGGAGGAGACCCAGTACTTC. This codes for CASSQSREEETQYF.

The V call is TRBV24-1, the J call TRBJ2-2; either TRBD1 or TRBD2 may supply D (6 bases each). This CDR3 is built from 17 residues. V lost 5 bases to trimming and J lost 2 bases, with 17 bases between them. From germline, CDR1 is KGHDR and CDR2 SFDVKD. The CDR3 sequence: CATSVRGGDTNTGELFF. DNA of the CDR3: TGTGCCACCAGTGTCCGAGGAGGGGACACAAACACCGGGGAGCTGTTTTTT.

The chain combines TRBV29-1 with TRBJ1-1, with D perhaps TRBD1 (5 bases). Germline CDR1 SQVTM, CDR2 ANQGSEA. The CDR3 totals 13 residues. V lost 4 bases and J 1 base, leaving 10 bases between the germline ends. The CDR3 protein is CSVVRGWNTEAFF. The DNA for the CDR3 is TGCAGCGTTGTAAGGGGATGGAACACTGAAGCTTTCTTT.

This clonotype appeared a single time. CDR3 region: CSVGGLAGAETQYF. The CDR3 DNA reads TGCAGCGTTGGGGGACTAGCGGGGGCTGAGACCCAGTACTTC. J is TRBJ2-5 and V is TRBV29-1; TRBD2 matches 14 bases. This CDR3 spans 14 amino acids. Trimming removed 4 bases from V and 5 bases from J; junction bases left unmatched: 3. Germline V gene lookup returns CDR1 SQVTM and CDR2 ANQGSEA.

In its sample, this clonotype was seen a few times. The V and J genes are TRBV27 and TRBJ2-3, with a possible D match to TRBD1 (6 bases). Trimming pared 5 bases from V and 5 bases from J, leaving 14 bases between. The CDR3 contains 14 residues. Germline CDR1 is MNHEY and CDR2 is SMNVEV (reference sequence). The CDR3 spells CASSQKQGRDTQYF. CDR3 in DNA: TGTGCCAGCAGTCAAAAACAGGGAAGAGATACGCAGTATTTT.

This clonotype turned up a few times. The V call is TRBV7-9, the J call TRBJ2-3, with D uncertain. Between the trimmed V and J ends, which lost 3 bases and 0 bases, there was a span of 10 bases. The CDR3 contains 15 residues. Germline V gene sequence: CDR1 SEHNR, CDR2 FQNEAQ (reference sequence). The CDR3 here is CASSFLGTSTDTQYF. CDR3 nucleotide sequence: TGTGCCAGCAGCTTTTTGGGTACTAGCACAGATACGCAGTATTTT. Full variable domain (missing parts from reference TRBV7-9 and TRBJ2-3): DTGVSQNPRHKITKRGQNVTFRCDPISEHNRLYWYRQTLGQGPEFLTYFQNEAQLEKSRLLSDRFSAERPKGSFSTLEIQRTEQGDSAMYLCASSFLGTSTDTQYFGPGTRLTVL.

The CDR3 protein is CSAGNNRGYEQYF. CDR3 DNA: TGCAGTGCCGGAAACAACAGGGGATACGAGCAGTACTTC. The chain links TRBV20-1 to TRBJ2-7; TRBD1 matches at 7 bases. The V and J ends lost 6 bases and 4 bases, in that order; junction bases with no gene match: 9. The length of the CDR3 is 13 residues. Germline assignment: CDR1 DFQATT and CDR2 SNEGSKA (reference sequence).

The chain is built from TRBV5-4 and TRBJ2-3; no firm D call. The germline V gene has CDR1 SGHNT and CDR2 YYREEE (reference sequence). Trimming removed 6 bases from V and 2 bases from J, with 16 bases in between. The CDR3 extends over 15 amino acids. CDR3 in amino acids: CASTYWGKNTDTQYF. The CDR3 DNA reads as TGTGCCAGCACTTATTGGGGAAAAAACACAGATACGCAGTATTTT.

This clonotype has a handful of counts. The genes are TRBV12-3 or TRBV12-4 and TRBJ2-1; 12 bases match TRBD2. The CDR3 loop spans 17 amino acids. The V gene end was trimmed by 4 bases and the J gene end by 4 bases; junction bases not matched to a gene: 8. CDR3: CASSSPGTSGWYNEQFF. The CDR3, as DNA: TGTGCCAGCAGTTCACCCGGGACTAGCGGGTGGTACAATGAGCAGTTCTTC.

This clonotype was picked up a small number of times. The chain is built from TRBV9 and TRBJ2-5; 9 positions match TRBD1. The length of the CDR3 is 14 residues. The J segment lost 3 bases and the V segment lost 0 bases, leaving 0 bases of the junction unmatched. The germline CDR1 and CDR2 sequences are SGDLS and YYNGEE. The CDR3 protein is CASSVGDREETQYF. The CDR3 nucleotides are TGTGCCAGCAGCGTAGGGGACAGGGAAGAGACCCAGTACTTC.

The chain couples TRBV10-3 to TRBJ2-7; D possibly corresponds to TRBD1 (6 bases). V was clipped by 10 bases and J by 1 base, with 11 bases between them. Germline V lookup: CDR1 ENHRY, CDR2 SYGVKD. This CDR3 has 12 amino acids. CDR3 nucleotide sequence: TGTGCCACGAAAGACAGGTCCTACGAGCAGTACTTC. It specifies CATKDRSYEQYF.

In its sample, this clonotype was seen a few times. CDR3 nucleotide sequence: TGCAGTGCTAGAGATCCCGGGACAGGGCTGACCTACGAGCAGTACTTC. It encodes CSARDPGTGLTYEQYF. V is TRBV20-1 and J is TRBJ2-7, with 9 bases aligning to TRBD1. The CDR3 totals 16 residues. Looked up from germline, CDR1 is DFQATT and CDR2 is SNEGSKA (reference sequence). V gave up 0 bases and J gave up 2 bases; unmatched junction bases: 8.

CDR3 DNA: TGTGCCAGCAGCCCACCGGGCTATTCCTACGAGCAGTACTTC. Amino acid sequence: CASSPPGYSYEQYF. The chain carries TRBV7-8 and TRBJ2-7; D is uncertain. Germline CDR1 and CDR2: SGHVS and FQNEAQ. V was trimmed by 5 bases and J by 1 base, leaving 12 bases between them. This CDR3 is built from 14 residues.

The J gene is TRBJ2-7, the V gene TRBV6-2 or TRBV6-3, with D tentatively TRBD2 (7 bases). Trimming removed 0 bases at V and 2 bases at J, with 20 bases between. The CDR3 spans 18 residues. Germline V gene lookup returns CDR1 MNHEY and CDR2 SVGEGT. CDR3 bases: TGTGCCAGCAGTTACTCGTTTCAGTGGGGGGGCCTTGCCTACGAGCAGTACTTC. Translating gives CASSYSFQWGGLAYEQYF.

The CDR3 loop reads CASSQDFDRVKGSGYTF. The CDR3 DNA reads TGCGCCAGCAGCCAAGATTTCGACAGGGTTAAGGGTAGTGGCTACACCTTC. V usage is TRBV4-1 and J usage is TRBJ1-2, with TRBD1 identical over 7 bases. After removal of 0 bases from V and 7 bases from J, the junction contained 14 bases not matched to a gene. There are 17 residues in the CDR3. Germline assignment: CDR1 MGHRA and CDR2 YSYEKL.

The table lists this clonotype with a few counts. Here the CDR3 reads CANTLRSWRSNGTYEQYF. The CDR3 nucleotides are TGTGCCAACACCCTCCGGTCGTGGCGGTCAAACGGGACCTACGAGCAGTACTTC. This chain joins TRBV21-1 and TRBJ2-7; the table names TRBD2, a call not compared with the DNA. TRBV21-1 is tagged as a pseudogene. CDR3 length: 18 residues.

The genes are TRBV7-9 and TRBJ1-5, with D possibly matching TRBD1 (5 bases). Trimming pared 5 bases from V and 6 bases from J, leaving 20 bases between. The CDR3 is 16 amino acids. The germline V gene encodes CDR1 SEHNR and CDR2 FQNEAQ (reference sequence). The CDR3 DNA sequence: TGTGCCAGCAGCAAACACGGGGCACCCGCAATTCAGCCCCAGCATTTT. Translated: CASSKHGAPAIQPQHF.

This clonotype was seen a few times. V gene TRBV6-2 or TRBV6-3 combines with J gene TRBJ2-1, with 7 nucleotides matching TRBD2. Germline V gives CDR1 MNHEY, CDR2 SVGEGT. This CDR3 has 15 amino acids. Trimming took 6 bases from V and 0 from J; bases not matched to a gene: 5. The CDR3 nucleotides read TGTGCCAGCAGGTCAGCGGGGAGCTCCTACAATGAGCAGTTCTTC. Its protein product is CASRSAGSSYNEQFF.

The genes are TRBV27 and TRBJ2-5; possibly TRBD2 for D (7 bases). Germline CDR1 is MNHEY and CDR2 is SMNVEV (reference sequence). The CDR3 has 16 residues. The V end lost 0 bases, the J end lost 2 bases, and 13 bases lay between the germline ends. The CDR3 is CASSLSFRGAQETQYF. CDR3 DNA sequence: TGTGCCAGCAGTTTATCGTTCCGGGGGGCGCAAGAGACCCAGTACTTC.

CDR3 coding DNA: TGTGCCAGTACCCTCACCGAGAACACTGAAGCTTTCTTT. Protein product: CASTLTENTEAFF. V gene TRBV19 combines with J gene TRBJ1-1; D ambiguous. CDR1 and CDR2 from the germline V gene are LNHDA and SQIVND (reference sequence). The CDR3 covers 13 residues. Trimming took off 7 bases at V and 1 base at J, with 10 bases between the two ends.

The chain has TRBV7-9 and TRBJ2-2; D gene uncertain. There are 13 residues in the CDR3. The germline V and J ends were trimmed by 4 bases and 4 bases, with 7 bases remaining between them. Germline V gene data show CDR1 as SEHNR and CDR2 as FQNEAQ (reference sequence). The CDR3 loop is CASSWTATGELFF. In nucleotides, the CDR3 is TGTGCCAGCAGCTGGACGGCCACCGGGGAGCTGTTTTTT.

The rearrangement joins TRBV5-4 to TRBJ1-1, with a tentative D call TRBD1 (5 bases). The CDR3 is 14 amino acids. Germline V gene sequence: CDR1 SGHNT, CDR2 YYREEE (reference sequence). With 4 bases removed from V and 3 bases from J, the gap between germline ends came to 13 bases. The CDR3 region is CASSEQGGDTEAFF. CDR3 coding DNA: TGTGCCAGCAGCGAGCAGGGAGGGGACACTGAAGCTTTCTTT.

This chain joins TRBV14 and TRBJ2-1; TRBD2 might be the D (6 bases). This CDR3 has 17 residues. Germline lookup yields CDR1 SGHDN and CDR2 FVKESK. The V gene lost 4 bases and the J gene lost 1 base, with 17 bases spanning the gap. CDR3 in amino acids: CASSPVGGEYSYNEQFF. The CDR3 DNA sequence: TGTGCCAGCAGCCCCGTGGGCGGGGAGTATTCCTACAATGAGCAGTTCTTC.

The J gene is TRBJ1-4, the V gene TRBV7-2, with D perhaps matching TRBD1 (6 bases). CDR3 length: 16 residues. Trimming took off 4 bases at V and 3 bases at J, with 15 bases between the two ends. Germline V gives CDR1 SGHTA, CDR2 FQGNSA. The CDR3 coding sequence is TGTGCCAGCAGCTCGAAAACAGGGATGGCTAATGAAAAACTGTTTTTT. Protein product: CASSSKTGMANEKLFF.

J is TRBJ2-3 and V is TRBV24-1; TRBD1 aligns across 7 bases. CDR1 and CDR2 (germline): KGHDR, SFDVKD. This CDR3 region has 16 residues. The V segment lost 4 bases and the J segment 0 bases; nucleotides outside the gene matches: 6. CDR3 sequence: CATSEGQSSSTDTQYF. CDR3 coding DNA: TGTGCCACCAGTGAGGGACAGAGTTCTAGCACAGATACGCAGTATTTT.